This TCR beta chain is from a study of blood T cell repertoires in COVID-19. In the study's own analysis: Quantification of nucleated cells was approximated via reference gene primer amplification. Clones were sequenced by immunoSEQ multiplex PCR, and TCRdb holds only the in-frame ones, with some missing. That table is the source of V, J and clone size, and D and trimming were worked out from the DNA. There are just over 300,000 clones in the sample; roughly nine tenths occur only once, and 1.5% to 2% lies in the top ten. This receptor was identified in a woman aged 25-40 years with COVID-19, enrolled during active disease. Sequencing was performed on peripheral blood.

In DNA, the CDR3 is TGTGCCAGCAGCCGCTCGTGGCAGGGTGGCTACACCTTC. Translation gives CASSRSWQGGYTF. The V and J genes are TRBV28 and TRBJ1-2, with a tentative D call TRBD1 (5 bases). The CDR3 sequence is 13 residues long. Germline assignment: CDR1 MDHEN and CDR2 SYDVKM. V was clipped by 6 bases and J by 7 bases, with 15 bases between them.